The 25 T cell receptor beta chains presented below share a single source sample, sequenced in a study of cytomegalovirus exposure and HLA in healthy donors. Researchers ran the PCR with 60 Vbeta and 13 Jbeta primers. Clones were read by immunoSEQ multiplex PCR, and TCRdb kept only the in-frame ones, dropping some. The sample yields approximately 44,000 clones, 65% to 85% seen once. Sequencing input: PBMCs. The receptors derive from a man aged 45-60 years in good health and CMV-seronegative.

This chain connects TRBV5-6 to TRBJ2-7; 8 bases are a match to TRBD1. Per germline, CDR1 SGHDT and CDR2 YYEEEE. CDR3 size: 15 residues. V was clipped by 3 bases and J by 3 bases; unmatched bases: 8. The CDR3 region has the DNA TGTGCCAGCAGCTATGGGGACAGGCCGAGCTACGAGCAGTACTTC. It encodes CASSYGDRPSYEQYF.

This clone has only one observation. The chain has TRBV28 and TRBJ1-5; 7 bases match TRBD1. Germline trimming cut 8 bases from V and 3 bases from J; bases unmatched to any gene: 7. The CDR3 length is 14 residues. Germline CDR1 is MDHEN and CDR2 is SYDVKM. CDR3 sequence reads: CASRSTGPNQPQHF. The CDR3 nucleotides read TGTGCCAGCCGTTCGACAGGGCCCAATCAGCCCCAGCATTTT.

The genes are TRBV4-3 and TRBJ2-1; the D is unclear. From germline, CDR1 is LGHNA and CDR2 YSLEER. Trimming stripped 1 base from V and 9 bases from J, with 10 bases between. This CDR3 has 13 amino acids. Here the CDR3 reads CASSQAPSGEQFF. CDR3 coding DNA: TGCGCCAGCAGCCAAGCCCCTAGTGGTGAGCAGTTCTTC.

V and J are TRBV13 and TRBJ2-7, with 9 nucleotides matching TRBD1. Germline V gene lookup returns CDR1 PRHDT and CDR2 FYEKMQ (reference sequence). The V gene end was trimmed by 5 bases and the J gene end by 3 bases; junction bases not matched to a gene: 5. There are 14 residues in the CDR3. CDR3 residues: CASSPGTGSYEQYF. The CDR3 DNA reads as TGTGCCAGCAGCCCCGGGACAGGGAGCTACGAGCAGTACTTC. The full variable domain, its missing parts supplied by reference TRBV13 and TRBJ2-7, is AAGVIQSPRHLIKEKRETATLKCYPIPRHDTVYWYQQGPGQDPQFLISFYEKMQSDKGSIPDRFSAQQFSDYHSELNMSSLELGDSALYFCASSPGTGSYEQYFGPGTRLTVT.

The rearrangement links TRBV28 to TRBJ2-7, with D possibly being TRBD1 (6 bases). The V end lost 7 bases, the J end lost 5 bases, and 15 bases lay between the germline ends. The germline V gene has CDR1 MDHEN and CDR2 SYDVKM. This CDR3 region has 13 residues. In DNA, the CDR3 is TGTGCCAGCACCCTCAGGGGAATGAACGAGCAGTACTTC. Amino acid sequence: CASTLRGMNEQYF.

This clone has a handful of counts. The chain links TRBV29-1 to TRBJ2-6; perhaps TRBD1 as D (5 bases). The CDR3 runs to 17 residues. Trimming pared 1 base from V and 8 bases from J, leaving 21 bases between. Germline V lookup: CDR1 SQVTM, CDR2 ANQGSEA. CDR3 loop: CSVEVPPSGSGSNVLTF. The CDR3 coding sequence is TGCAGCGTTGAAGTCCCCCCCTCCGGCTCAGGGTCCAACGTCCTGACTTTC.

The chain combines TRBV5-1 with TRBJ1-1, with TRBD1 as a possible D gene (5 bases). The length of the CDR3 is 13 residues. V lost 4 bases, J lost 5 bases, and 12 bases lay in between. CDR1 and CDR2 from the germline V gene are SGHRS and YFSETQ. DNA of the CDR3: TGCGCCAGCAGCCGTACAGGAGGGACTGAAGCTTTCTTT. Translated: CASSRTGGTEAFF.

The chain couples TRBV19 to TRBJ1-1; the D gene is possibly TRBD1 (5 bases). The CDR3 runs to 15 residues. Germline lookup yields CDR1 LNHDA and CDR2 SQIVND (reference sequence). The ends were cut back, 3 bases at V and 1 base at J, with 12 bases in the middle. In DNA, the CDR3 is TGTGCCAGTAGTATCTGGGGCCAGCCGAACACTGAAGCTTTCTTT. Amino acids: CASSIWGQPNTEAFF.

The genes are TRBV11-2 and TRBJ2-1; D is possibly TRBD2 (5 bases). The germline CDR1 and CDR2 sequences are SGHAT and FQNNGV. The CDR3 sequence is 17 residues long. V was trimmed by 8 bases and J by 8 bases, leaving 28 bases between them. The CDR3 loop reads CASYSGTIVGPGDEQFF. Written as DNA, the CDR3 is TGTGCCAGCTACTCCGGCACGATTGTCGGGCCCGGGGATGAGCAGTTCTTC.

V usage is TRBV19 and J usage is TRBJ1-2, with 9 bases that match TRBD1. The CDR3 is 17 residues long. The germline V gene encodes CDR1 LNHDA and CDR2 SQIVND (reference sequence). Trimming cost V 4 bases and J 4 bases; bases outside gene matches: 13. The CDR3 loop is CASSNTGTGLFGYGYTF. The CDR3 DNA sequence: TGTGCCAGTAGTAATACCGGGACAGGGCTTTTTGGCTATGGCTACACCTTC. The whole variable domain, remainder taken from reference TRBV19 and TRBJ1-2, is DGGITQSPKYLFRKEGQNVTLSCEQNLNHDAMYWYRQDPGQGLRLIYYSQIVNDFQKGDIAEGYSVSREKKESFPLTVTSAQKNPTAFYLCASSNTGTGLFGYGYTFGSGTRLTVV.

As to this clone: One end of the junction fails to match germline, which may point to a read error. The chain employs TRBV7-9 and TRBJ2-5, with 12 bases lining up with TRBD2. There are 16 residues in the CDR3. Germline V gene data show CDR1 as SEHNR and CDR2 as FQNEAQ (reference sequence). CDR3 bases: TGTTCCAGCAGCTTCCGACTAGCGGGGGCCGGGGAGACCCAGTACTTC. Its translation is CSSSFRLAGAGETQYF.

This sequence joins TRBV28 and TRBJ2-7; TRBD2 aligns across 7 bases. There are 14 residues in the CDR3. V shed 2 bases, J shed 0 bases, and the junction held 1 base outside the gene matches. Germline lookup yields CDR1 MDHEN and CDR2 SYDVKM. The CDR3 region is CASSLGGGSYEQYF. The CDR3 region has the DNA TGTGCCAGCAGTTTAGGGGGGGGCTCCTACGAGCAGTACTTC.

There are a few counts of this clone. Its ends do not fully match the called genes, so a read error is possible. The chain uses TRBV7-9 and TRBJ2-3; unclear D gene. Germline V lookup: CDR1 SEHNR, CDR2 FQNEAQ (reference sequence). CDR3 length: 12 residues. The CDR3 nucleotides read TGTTCCAGCAGCTTATTAACAGATACGCAGTATTTT. Amino acids: CSSSLLTDTQYF.

This clone was detected only once. This rearrangement joins TRBV6-6 to TRBJ1-2; 11 bases are shared with TRBD1. In germline, CDR1 is MNHNY, CDR2 SVGAGI (reference sequence). Trimming took 6 bases from V and 8 from J; bases not matched to a gene: 2. The length of the CDR3 is 12 residues. The CDR3 DNA reads TGTGCCAGCAGCGGACAGGGGGCAGGCTACACCTTC. Amino acid sequence: CASSGQGAGYTF.

The chain has TRBV9 and TRBJ2-7, with 9 bases fitting TRBD1. The germline V gene has CDR1 SGDLS and CDR2 YYNGEE. The V gene end was trimmed by 3 bases and the J gene end by 1 base; junction bases not matched to a gene: 8. This CDR3 has 16 residues. The CDR3 region is CASSATGGRSSYEQYF. The CDR3, as DNA: TGTGCCAGCAGCGCCACAGGGGGCCGGTCATCCTACGAGCAGTACTTC.

The chain carries TRBV28 and TRBJ1-1, with 10 nucleotides matching TRBD1. V was clipped by 2 bases and J by 11 bases; unmatched bases: 8. The CDR3 covers 14 residues. CDR1 is MDHEN and CDR2 is SYDVKM in the germline V gene. CDR3 residues: CASSLLPGTGEAFF. The DNA for the CDR3 is TGTGCCAGCAGTTTACTTCCCGGGACAGGGGAGGCTTTCTTT. Full variable domain (rest looked up from reference TRBV28 and TRBJ1-1): DVKVTQSSRYLVKRTGEKVFLECVQDMDHENMFWYRQDPGLGLRLIYFSYDVKMKEKGDIPEGYSVSREKKERFSLILESASTNQTSMYLCASSLLPGTGEAFFGQGTRLTVV.

The gene calls are TRBV5-1 and TRBJ2-5; D might be TRBD2 (5 bases). Per germline, CDR1 SGHRS and CDR2 YFSETQ. V lost 1 base to trimming and J lost 3 bases, with 7 bases between them. The CDR3 covers 13 residues. CDR3 nucleotides: TGCGCCAGCAGCTTGATGAGGGAAGAGACCCAGTACTTC. Encoded protein: CASSLMREETQYF.

This rearrangement joins TRBV11-2 to TRBJ1-1; 9 bases fit TRBD1. V gave up 5 bases and J gave up 2 bases; unmatched junction bases: 3. This CDR3 has 14 residues. CDR1 SGHAT and CDR2 FQNNGV come from the germline V gene. The CDR3 DNA sequence: TGTGCCAGCAGCCGGACAGGGGCTAACACTGAAGCTTTCTTT. This translates into CASSRTGANTEAFF. Using reference TRBV11-2 and TRBJ1-1 for the parts outside the CDR3, the full variable domain is EAGVAQSPRYKIIEKRQSVAFWCNPISGHATLYWYQQILGQGPKLLIQFQNNGVVDDSQLPKDRFSAERLKGVDSTLKIQPAKLEDSAVYLCASSRTGANTEAFFGQGTRLTVV.

V gene TRBV7-9 combines with J gene TRBJ2-1, with 12 nucleotides matching TRBD2. Germline loops: CDR1 SEHNR, CDR2 FQNEAQ (reference sequence). V shed 1 base, J shed 5 bases, and the junction held 6 bases outside the gene matches. CDR3 length: 17 residues. In DNA form, the CDR3 reads TGTGCCAGCAGCTTAGGATTGACTAGCGGGGGAAACAATGAGCAGTTCTTC. Its protein product is CASSLGLTSGGNNEQFF.

This chain joins TRBV5-1 and TRBJ2-7; maybe TRBD2 (5 bases). CDR1 SGHRS and CDR2 YFSETQ come from the germline V gene. Trimming pared 0 bases from V and 2 bases from J, leaving 12 bases between. This CDR3 region has 15 residues. For the CDR3, the DNA is TGCGCCAGCAGCTTGGTGCCGGGGAAGACCTACGAGCAGTACTTC. Residues: CASSLVPGKTYEQYF.

The chain combines TRBV11-2 with TRBJ1-1; weak D call: TRBD1 (6 bases). The CDR3 is 18 amino acids. CDR1 and CDR2 from the germline V gene are SGHAT and FQNNGV. Trimming stripped 6 bases from V and 5 bases from J, with 28 bases between. The CDR3 DNA sequence: TGTGCCAGCAGGCCTCTGGGGGGTGGCAGGGGAGGGAGGACTGAAGCTTTCTTT. It encodes CASRPLGGGRGGRTEAFF.

The DNA of the CDR3 is TGTGCCAGCTCACCGGACAGGGGGTACGGCTACACCTTC. Its protein is CASSPDRGYGYTF. The chain couples TRBV18 to TRBJ1-2; TRBD1 agrees at 10 bases. After removal of 3 bases from V and 8 bases from J, the junction contained 3 bases not matched to a gene. The CDR3 covers 13 residues. Germline CDR1 reads KGHSH; CDR2 reads LQKENI.

The chain joins TRBV2 to TRBJ2-7, with D possibly matching TRBD1 (8 bases). Germline lookup yields CDR1 SNHLY and CDR2 FYNNEI. The CDR3 contains 15 residues. Trimming stripped 8 bases from V and 0 bases from J, with 17 bases between. The CDR3 bases are TGTGCCAGCGGTCCCACAGGGGGGGGCTCCTACGAGCAGTACTTC. Its protein is CASGPTGGGSYEQYF.

Comment on this clone: At one boundary the junction diverges from the germline segment, which might be a read error. V is TRBV7-9 and J is TRBJ1-1; perhaps TRBD1 as D (6 bases). Germline V gene data show CDR1 as SEHNR and CDR2 as FQNEAQ (reference sequence). The length of the CDR3 is 15 residues. This chain's CDR3 is CSSSLTGGHGTEAFF. The CDR3 nucleotides read TGTTCCAGCAGCTTGACCGGGGGGCATGGCACTGAAGCTTTCTTT. The entire variable domain, with the rest obtained from reference TRBV7-9 and TRBJ1-1, is as follows: DTGVSQNPRHKITKRGQNVTFRCDPISEHNRLYWYRQTLGQGPEFLTYFQNEAQLEKSRLLSDRFSAERPKGSFSTLEIQRTEQGDSAMYLCSSSLTGGHGTEAFFGQGTRLTVV.

The chain has TRBV7-3 and TRBJ1-1; D perhaps matches TRBD1 (6 bases). This CDR3 spans 14 amino acids. Germline V gene sequence: CDR1 SGHTA, CDR2 FQGTGA. V was clipped by 3 bases and J by 2 bases, with 10 bases between them. CDR3: CASSLTGLNTEAFF. CDR3 DNA sequence: TGTGCCAGCAGCTTGACAGGTCTCAACACTGAAGCTTTCTTT.